The sequence of this T cell receptor (beta chain) was determined in a study of T cell changes during pregnancy in multiple sclerosis. Clones were read by immunoSEQ multiplex PCR, and TCRdb kept only the in-frame ones, dropping some. Of about 39,000 clones listed, 90% are singletons. This CDR3 is built from 16 residues. Germline CDR1 is MNHEY and CDR2 is SMNVEV (reference sequence). V trimming: 5 bases; J trimming: 4 bases; junction bases outside the gene matches: 10. The receptor comes from a female donor in good health, enrolled as a control in a pregnancy study. Sequencing was performed on CD4+ T cells from peripheral blood mononuclear cells, taken in the first trimester of pregnancy. The rearrangement links TRBV27 to TRBJ2-3, with 9 positions matching TRBD2. The CDR3 sequence is CASSPLAGGPADTQYF. The CDR3 DNA follows: TGTGCCAGCAGTCCCCTTGCGGGGGGGCCCGCAGATACGCAGTATTTT.